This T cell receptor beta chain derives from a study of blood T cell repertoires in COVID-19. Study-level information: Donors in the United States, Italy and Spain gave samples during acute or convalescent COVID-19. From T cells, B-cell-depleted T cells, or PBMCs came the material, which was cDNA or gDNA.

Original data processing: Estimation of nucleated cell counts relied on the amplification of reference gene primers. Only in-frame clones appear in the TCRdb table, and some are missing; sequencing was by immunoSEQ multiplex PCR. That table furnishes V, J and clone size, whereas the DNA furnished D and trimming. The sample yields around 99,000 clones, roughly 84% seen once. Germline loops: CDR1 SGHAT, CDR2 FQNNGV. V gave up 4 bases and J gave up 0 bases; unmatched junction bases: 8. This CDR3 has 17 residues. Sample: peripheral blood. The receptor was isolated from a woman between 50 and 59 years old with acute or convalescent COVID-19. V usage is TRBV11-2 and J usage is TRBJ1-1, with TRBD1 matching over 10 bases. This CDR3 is CASSSDRGSAVNTEAFF. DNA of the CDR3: TGTGCCAGCAGCTCGGACAGGGGGAGCGCGGTGAACACTGAAGCTTTCTTT. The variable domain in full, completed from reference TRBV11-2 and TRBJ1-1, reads EAGVAQSPRYKIIEKRQSVAFWCNPISGHATLYWYQQILGQGPKLLIQFQNNGVVDDSQLPKDRFSAERLKGVDSTLKIQPAKLEDSAVYLCASSSDRGSAVNTEAFFGQGTRLTVV.